These 32 T cell receptor beta chains were sequenced from one sample in a study of blood T cell repertoires in COVID-19. The protocol was immunoSEQ multiplex PCR, while the TCRdb copy is restricted to in-frame clones and leaves out a portion. The sample yields about 210,000 clones, 65% to 85% seen once. Sequencing input: peripheral blood. Source of these receptors: a woman aged 50 to 60 with acute or convalescent COVID-19.

The chain couples TRBV9 to TRBJ1-2, with 8 positions matching TRBD1. Germline loops: CDR1 SGDLS, CDR2 YYNGEE. The trim removed 4 bases at V and 7 bases at J, leaving 6 bases unmatched. The CDR3 has 13 amino acids. The CDR3, as DNA: TGTGCCAGCAGCAAGGGACAGGAGGCTGGCTACACCTTC. Protein: CASSKGQEAGYTF.

This sequence joins TRBV5-6 and TRBJ1-1; 10 nucleotides align to TRBD1. The V and J ends lost 3 bases and 0 bases, in that order; junction bases with no gene match: 5. Germline lookup yields CDR1 SGHDT and CDR2 YYEEEE. The CDR3 extends over 16 amino acids. The CDR3 bases are TGTGCCAGCAGCTACGGACAGGGGGGATTGAACACTGAAGCTTTCTTT. This codes for CASSYGQGGLNTEAFF.

The genes are TRBV11-2 and TRBJ2-1; D might be TRBD2 (6 bases). Germline lookup yields CDR1 SGHAT and CDR2 FQNNGV. V lost 6 bases and J lost 5, with 11 bases in between. There are 13 residues in the CDR3. The CDR3 reads CASSFGLHNEQFF. The CDR3 nucleotides read TGTGCCAGCAGTTTTGGACTACACAATGAGCAGTTCTTC.

The V and J genes are TRBV27 and TRBJ2-5, with 16 bases identical to TRBD2. The V gene end was trimmed by 2 bases and the J gene end by 6 bases; junction bases not matched to a gene: 3. The germline V gene encodes CDR1 MNHEY and CDR2 SMNVEV (reference sequence). The CDR3 contains 16 residues. Written as DNA, the CDR3 is TGTGCCAGCAGTTTAGGGACTAGCGGGAGGGCAAAGACCCAGTACTTC. The encoded protein is CASSLGTSGRAKTQYF.

The CDR3 loop reads CAISESGQLSTEAFF. Written as DNA, the CDR3 is TGTGCCATCAGTGAGTCGGGACAGCTGAGCACTGAAGCTTTCTTT. The chain has TRBV10-3 and TRBJ1-1, with 7 bases aligning to TRBD1. V dropped 0 bases and J dropped 4; count of bases not matched to a gene: 5. The germline CDR1 and CDR2 sequences are ENHRY and SYGVKD. CDR3 length equals 15 residues.

This clone was counted a single time. V and J are TRBV29-1 and TRBJ1-3; a possible D gene is TRBD1 (6 bases). The germline gives CDR1 SQVTM, CDR2 ANQGSEA. The CDR3 has 14 residues. V was pared by 5 bases and J by 0 bases, with 11 bases between. The CDR3 nucleotides are TGCAGCGTTCAAACGGACAGCTCTGGAAACACCATATATTTT. As protein: CSVQTDSSGNTIYF.

The rearrangement uses TRBV27 and TRBJ1-1; D call uncertain. Germline lookup yields CDR1 MNHEY and CDR2 SMNVEV (reference sequence). CDR3 length: 14 amino acids. Trimming shortened V by 3 bases and J by 3 bases, and 11 bases separated the two germline ends. CDR3 loop: CASSLVRVHTEAFF. The DNA for the CDR3 is TGTGCCAGCAGTTTGGTTCGGGTGCACACTGAAGCTTTCTTT.

Here the CDR3 reads CASSLSGYWTSGVYEQYF. For the CDR3, the DNA is TGCGCCAGCAGCTTGAGCGGCTATTGGACTAGCGGGGTCTACGAGCAGTACTTC. The chain combines TRBV5-1 with TRBJ2-7, with 12 bases fitting TRBD2. The V segment lost 1 base and the J segment 3 bases; nucleotides outside the gene matches: 11. In germline, CDR1 is SGHRS, CDR2 YFSETQ. This CDR3 has 18 residues. The variable domain in full, with the rest retrieved from reference TRBV5-1 and TRBJ2-7, is KAGVTQTPRYLIKTRGQQVTLSCSPISGHRSVSWYQQTPGQGLQFLFEYFSETQRNKGNFPGRFSGRQFSNSRSEMNVSTLELGDSALYLCASSLSGYWTSGVYEQYFGPGTRLTVT.

V usage is TRBV7-6 and J usage is TRBJ1-5, with TRBD1 matching over 8 bases. The CDR3 has 16 residues. Germline CDR1 reads SGHVS; CDR2 reads FNYEAQ. V dropped 1 base and J dropped 6; count of bases not matched to a gene: 8. The DNA for the CDR3 is TGTGCCAGCAGCTTAGGTCCAGGGGGCTTTTTTCAGCCCCAGCATTTT. Its protein product is CASSLGPGGFFQPQHF. Based on the CDR3 plus reference TRBV7-6 and TRBJ1-5, the full variable domain is GAGVSQSPRYKVTKRGQDVALRCDPISGHVSLYWYRQALGQGPEFLTYFNYEAQQDKSGLPNDRFSAERPEGSISTLTIQRTEQRDSAMYRCASSLGPGGFFQPQHFGDGTRLSIL.

The CDR3 DNA is TGTGCCACCAGCTCGACAGGGGCTGGAAACACCATATATTTT. Translated, it gives CATSSTGAGNTIYF. The chain couples TRBV15 to TRBJ1-3; TRBD1 agrees at 8 bases. This CDR3 contains 14 residues. The V gene's germline CDR1 is LNHNV and CDR2 YYDKDF (reference sequence). V lost 5 bases, J lost 2 bases, and 2 bases stayed unmatched.

The chain links TRBV15 to TRBJ2-7; 8 positions agree with TRBD1. Trimming cost V 8 bases and J 4 bases; bases outside gene matches: 4. This CDR3 contains 12 residues. Germline CDR1 and CDR2: LNHNV and YYDKDF (reference sequence). This CDR3 reads CATRQGPYEQYF. The CDR3 bases are TGTGCCACCCGACAGGGGCCATACGAGCAGTACTTC. The full variable domain, completed using reference TRBV15 and TRBJ2-7, is DAMVIQNPRYQVTQFGKPVTLSCSQTLNHNVMYWYQQKSSQAPKLLFHYYDKDFNNEADTPDNFQSRRPNTSFCFLDIRSPGLGDTAMYLCATRQGPYEQYFGPGTRLTVT.

This clone was observed once. The chain couples TRBV18 to TRBJ2-3; TRBD2 agrees at 7 bases. Germline V CDR1 and CDR2: KGHSH, LQKENI. This CDR3 comprises 16 residues. V trimming: 2 bases; J trimming: 0 bases; junction bases outside the gene matches: 5. CDR3 sequence: CASSPSGATSTDTQYF. CDR3 DNA sequence: TGTGCCAGCTCACCAAGCGGGGCCACTAGCACAGATACGCAGTATTTT.

The rearrangement joins TRBV27 to TRBJ2-1; 10 bases align to TRBD2. This CDR3 has 17 residues. The ends lost 2 bases at V and 7 bases at J; junction bases unmatched: 11. Germline V gene sequence: CDR1 MNHEY, CDR2 SMNVEV (reference sequence). The CDR3 here is CASSLKASGSHRNEQFF. DNA of the CDR3: TGTGCCAGCAGTTTAAAGGCTAGCGGGAGCCACAGGAATGAGCAGTTCTTC.

The chain joins TRBV27 to TRBJ2-3, with a tentative D call TRBD2 (5 bases). The CDR3 runs to 15 residues. Germline CDR1 MNHEY, CDR2 SMNVEV (reference sequence). Trimming took 2 bases from V and 5 from J, leaving 14 bases between them. Here the CDR3 DNA reads TGTGCCAGCAGTTTACCCGGTGGGAGCCTAGATACGCAGTATTTT. Residues: CASSLPGGSLDTQYF.

The chain carries TRBV5-1 and TRBJ2-7, with 12 bases matching TRBD1. CDR1 and CDR2 (germline): SGHRS, YFSETQ. The CDR3 is 16 amino acids. The J segment lost 4 bases and the V segment lost 4 bases, leaving 9 bases of the junction unmatched. CDR3 sequence: CASSPFPGQGAYEQYF. CDR3 sequence (DNA): TGCGCCAGCAGCCCTTTCCCGGGACAGGGGGCTTACGAGCAGTACTTC. Full variable domain (outside the CDR3, taken from reference TRBV5-1 and TRBJ2-7): KAGVTQTPRYLIKTRGQQVTLSCSPISGHRSVSWYQQTPGQGLQFLFEYFSETQRNKGNFPGRFSGRQFSNSRSEMNVSTLELGDSALYLCASSPFPGQGAYEQYFGPGTRLTVT.

The chain has TRBV12-5 and TRBJ2-1; D is perhaps TRBD2 (6 bases). Germline CDR1 LGHNT, CDR2 FRNRAP. There are 12 residues in the CDR3. Trimming took off 5 bases at V and 9 bases at J, with 11 bases between the two ends. The CDR3 loop reads CASGEGTPEQFF. The CDR3 coding sequence is TGTGCTAGTGGTGAGGGGACTCCTGAGCAGTTCTTC.

This chain links TRBV24-1 with TRBJ1-2; TRBD1 might be the D (6 bases). Germline V gene data show CDR1 as KGHDR and CDR2 as SFDVKD. Trimming removed 5 bases from V and 8 bases from J, with 14 bases in between. This CDR3 region has 13 residues. The CDR3 DNA is TGTGCCACCAGTGTCTCGGACAGTTCAGGCTACACCTTC. Translated: CATSVSDSSGYTF.

V gene TRBV30 combines with J gene TRBJ1-2, with 7 bases fitting TRBD1. Losses at the gene ends were 8 bases for V and 4 bases for J; bases not matched to a gene: 7. CDR3 length equals 12 residues. Looked up from germline, CDR1 is GTSNPN and CDR2 is SVGIG (reference sequence). In DNA, the CDR3 is TGTGCCCAAGGTCGGGACAGCTATGGCTACACCTTC. This gives the protein CAQGRDSYGYTF. The whole variable domain, remainder taken from reference TRBV30 and TRBJ1-2, is SQTIHQWPATLVQPVGSPLSLECTVEGTSNPNLYWYRQAAGRGLQLLFYSVGIGQISSEVPQNLSASRPQDRQFILSSKKLLLSDSGFYLCAQGRDSYGYTFGSGTRLTVV.

This clone occurred a few times. The chain recombines TRBV2 with TRBJ2-5, with D maybe TRBD1 (5 bases). V shed 7 bases and J shed 2 bases, with 5 bases lying between them. Germline V gene lookup returns CDR1 SNHLY and CDR2 FYNNEI. CDR3 length: 11 amino acids. CDR3: CASTGQETQYF. CDR3 DNA sequence: TGTGCCAGCACAGGGCAAGAGACCCAGTACTTC.

This clone was seen a few times. The chain joins TRBV29-1 to TRBJ2-7; 7 bases line up with TRBD2. The germline V gene encodes CDR1 SQVTM and CDR2 ANQGSEA. Trimming cost V 5 bases and J 3 bases; bases outside gene matches: 10. The CDR3 is 14 residues long. CDR3 DNA: TGCAGCGTTCAACACGGGGGGTCGGTCTACGAGCAGTACTTC. As protein: CSVQHGGSVYEQYF.

Comments on this clone: At the DNA level, this CDR3 is encoded by other sequences in the same sample as well. The gene calls are TRBV24-1 and TRBJ1-2; maybe TRBD1 (5 bases). The V and J ends lost 5 bases and 1 base respectively, with 7 bases between them. CDR1 and CDR2 from the germline V gene are KGHDR and SFDVKD. The CDR3 loop spans 13 amino acids. CDR3 loop: CATSGGGNYGYTF. CDR3 nucleotides: TGTGCCACCAGTGGCGGGGGTAACTATGGCTACACCTTC.

Only a few counts were recorded for this clone. The chain recombines TRBV4-1 with TRBJ1-5, with 7 bases identical to TRBD1. V lost 0 bases, J lost 4 bases, and 3 bases stayed unmatched. Looked up from germline, CDR1 is MGHRA and CDR2 is YSYEKL. The CDR3 is 15 residues long. The DNA of the CDR3 is TGCGCCAGCAGCCAAGAGACAGGGTGGAATCAGCCCCAGCATTTT. Amino acid sequence: CASSQETGWNQPQHF.

This chain links TRBV18 with TRBJ1-4; 9 positions agree with TRBD1. Losses at the gene ends were 2 bases for V and 0 bases for J; bases not matched to a gene: 4. The CDR3 is made up of 17 amino acids. Germline V gives CDR1 KGHSH, CDR2 LQKENI. CDR3 amino acids: CASSPGTGISTNEKLFF. As DNA, the CDR3 is TGTGCCAGCTCACCAGGGACAGGGATTTCAACTAATGAAAAACTGTTTTTT.

This clone appeared a few times. CDR3 residues: CASSQDRGPQHF. The CDR3 nucleotides are TGTGCCAGCAGCCAAGACCGGGGGCCCCAGCATTTT. The chain carries TRBV3-1 (or the pseudogene TRBV3-2) and TRBJ1-5; D not resolved. Trimming shortened V by 0 bases and J by 9 bases, and 6 bases separated the two germline ends. CDR1 is LGHDT, CDR2 YNNKEL, per germline (reference sequence). This CDR3 is built from 12 residues.

The chain joins TRBV6-6 to TRBJ1-2, with D unresolved. The CDR3 has 14 residues. The V and J ends lost 2 bases and 8 bases respectively, with 15 bases between them. Germline V CDR1 and CDR2: MNHNY, SVGAGI (reference sequence). The CDR3 here is CASSYNGGMEGYTF. DNA of the CDR3: TGTGCCAGCAGTTACAACGGAGGGATGGAGGGCTACACCTTC.

The gene calls are TRBV19 and TRBJ2-1; 14 positions match TRBD2. The CDR3 is 16 amino acids. Germline-derived CDR1 and CDR2 are LNHDA and SQIVND (reference sequence). After removal of 2 bases from V and 5 bases from J, the junction contained 2 bases not matched to a gene. The DNA of the CDR3 is TGTGCCAGTAGTATAACGACTAGCGGGAGGGACAATGAGCAGTTCTTC. Its protein is CASSITTSGRDNEQFF.

There are many counts of this clone. For the CDR3, the DNA is TGTGCCACCAGTGATTCCCCTATACAGGGTATCGATGGCTACACCTTC. This gives the protein CATSDSPIQGIDGYTF. The chain couples TRBV24-1 to TRBJ1-2; weak D call: TRBD1 (6 bases). Trimming took 2 bases from V and 6 from J, leaving 18 bases between them. This CDR3 has 16 amino acids. Germline assignment: CDR1 KGHDR and CDR2 SFDVKD.

The rearrangement uses TRBV29-1 and TRBJ2-1, with 9 positions matching TRBD2. The CDR3 spans 18 residues. The V gene's germline CDR1 is SQVTM and CDR2 ANQGSEA. After removal of 4 bases from V and 0 bases from J, the junction contained 13 bases not matched to a gene. CDR3 loop: CSVGAGGPFENSYNEQFF. CDR3 nucleotides: TGCAGCGTTGGGGCGGGAGGGCCATTCGAGAACTCCTACAATGAGCAGTTCTTC.

The V and J genes are TRBV10-3 and TRBJ2-2; D gene unclear. V was clipped by 3 bases and J by 0 bases, with 8 bases between them. The length of the CDR3 is 15 residues. Germline V gene data show CDR1 as ENHRY and CDR2 as SYGVKD. The CDR3 sequence is CAISDDTANTGELFF. CDR3 sequence (DNA): TGTGCCATCAGTGATGACACGGCGAACACCGGGGAGCTGTTTTTT.

The rearrangement joins TRBV30 to TRBJ1-2, with D tentatively TRBD1 (6 bases). Germline assignment: CDR1 GTSNPN and CDR2 SVGIG (reference sequence). The CDR3 is 14 amino acids. The ends were cut back, 2 bases at V and 3 bases at J, with 13 bases in the middle. The CDR3 DNA reads as TGTGCCTGGAGTCCAGGGGTTGTCGACTATGGCTACACCTTC. Translating it yields CAWSPGVVDYGYTF.

This chain connects TRBV27 to TRBJ1-1, with no clear D. The CDR3 is made up of 13 amino acids. In germline, CDR1 is MNHEY, CDR2 SMNVEV (reference sequence). Trimming shortened V by 2 bases and J by 2 bases, and 6 bases separated the two germline ends. CDR3 loop: CASSLVPNTEAFF. The CDR3 nucleotides are TGTGCCAGCAGTTTAGTCCCTAACACTGAAGCTTTCTTT.

The chain has TRBV3-1 (or the pseudogene TRBV3-2) and TRBJ2-1, with TRBD2 matching 9 bases. The CDR3 sequence is 14 residues long. Germline loops: CDR1 LGHDT, CDR2 YNNKEL (reference sequence). Trimming cost V 7 bases and J 9 bases; bases outside gene matches: 10. The CDR3 region has the DNA TGTGCCAGCACCCCGATAGCGGGAGTGGGTGAGCAGTTCTTC. This codes for CASTPIAGVGEQFF.